This entry lists 20 T cell receptor beta chains sequenced from one sample in a study of beta chain features in type 1 diabetes. The isolated RNA, all of it, was reverse transcribed, so expressed TCRB transcripts were what got sequenced. The method was immunoSEQ multiplex PCR; TCRdb's version includes in-frame clones alone and lacks a portion of them. The sample carries 95,000 to 150,000 clones, less than 20% recorded once. These TCRs' antigens remain unknown. Findings of the study overall: A moderate, significant TCRB CDR3 shortening appeared in type 1 diabetes across four CD4+ subsets.

Material for sequencing was central memory CD4+ T cells from blood. The receptors shown here come from a man aged 25-45 years with type 1 diabetes.

About this clone itself: The same CDR3 can be traced to other DNA sequences in this sample. The chain combines TRBV9 with TRBJ2-3, with D unclear. This CDR3 has 11 amino acids. Trimming pared 0 bases from V and 6 bases from J, leaving 2 bases between. Germline V gene sequence: CDR1 SGDLS, CDR2 YYNGEE. The CDR3 is CASSVGDTQYF. CDR3 in DNA: TGTGCCAGCAGCGTAGGCGATACGCAGTATTTT.

This clone has just a few counts. The V gene is TRBV6-5, the J gene TRBJ2-5; D gene unclear. Trimming stripped 6 bases from V and 5 bases from J, with 13 bases between. Germline CDR1 is MNHEY and CDR2 is SVGAGI. The CDR3 has 13 amino acids. CDR3: CASSSGGWETQYF. In nucleotides, the CDR3 is TGTGCCAGCAGCTCCGGCGGTTGGGAGACCCAGTACTTC.

A word on this clone: Since a far larger clone is one base different, this is likely a read error. At the DNA level, this CDR3 is encoded by other sequences in the same sample as well. The chain is built from TRBV21-1 and TRBJ2-7; TRBD1, as called in the table, went unchecked against the DNA. TRBV21-1 is a listed pseudogene. The CDR3 is 15 residues long. The CDR3 nucleotides read TGTGCCAGCAAACCACAGGGGCCGCCCCCTAACGAGCAGTACTTC. Translating gives CASKPQGPPPNEQYF.

This chain uses TRBV18 with TRBJ1-5; D gene unclear. The V end lost 2 bases, the J end lost 3 bases, and 8 bases lay between the germline ends. There are 14 residues in the CDR3. Germline assignment: CDR1 KGHSH and CDR2 LQKENI. CDR3 amino acids: CASSPESNNQPQHF. The CDR3 DNA follows: TGTGCCAGCTCACCAGAGTCGAACAATCAGCCCCAGCATTTT.

This clone turned up a few times. V and J are TRBV14 and TRBJ1-2; 9 positions agree with TRBD1. Looked up from germline, CDR1 is SGHDN and CDR2 is FVKESK. This CDR3 region has 15 residues. V was clipped by 4 bases and J by 2 bases; unmatched bases: 5. CDR3 amino acids: CASSLSGTGNYGYTF. In nucleotides, the CDR3 is TGTGCCAGCAGCCTTTCCGGGACAGGGAACTATGGCTACACCTTC.

The gene calls are TRBV7-2 and TRBJ2-7, with 8 positions matching TRBD1. The CDR3 totals 14 residues. J was trimmed by 4 bases and V by 1 base; bases with no gene match: 3. In germline, CDR1 is SGHTA, CDR2 FQGNSA. CDR3 in DNA: TGTGCCAGCAGCTTAGGCAGGGGGCCGTACGAGCAGTACTTC. Amino acid sequence: CASSLGRGPYEQYF.

The V gene is TRBV7-9, the J gene TRBJ1-1; possibly TRBD1 for D (6 bases). The CDR3 contains 14 residues. V lost 5 bases to trimming and J lost 5 bases, with 15 bases between them. From germline, CDR1 is SEHNR and CDR2 FQNEAQ (reference sequence). The chain's CDR3 is CASSSRTGSTEAFF. CDR3 DNA: TGTGCCAGCAGCAGTCGAACAGGGTCTACTGAAGCTTTCTTT.

The rearrangement joins TRBV5-1 to TRBJ1-4, with TRBD1 matching over 9 bases. The ends lost 5 bases at V and 3 bases at J; junction bases unmatched: 11. Germline V gives CDR1 SGHRS, CDR2 YFSETQ. There are 17 residues in the CDR3. The CDR3: CASSTGQGRLSNEKLFF. CDR3 bases: TGCGCCAGCAGTACAGGACAGGGGAGGCTGTCTAATGAAAAACTGTTTTTT.

This chain links TRBV7-3 with TRBJ2-2, with D perhaps matching TRBD2 (6 bases). V was clipped by 0 bases and J by 6 bases, with 11 bases between them. This CDR3 is built from 15 residues. Germline V gives CDR1 SGHTA, CDR2 FQGTGA. CDR3 nucleotide sequence: TGTGCCAGCAGCTTAACGGCTAGCGACCCCGGGGAGCTGTTTTTT. This translates into CASSLTASDPGELFF. The whole variable domain, filled in from reference TRBV7-3 and TRBJ2-2, reads GAGVSQTPSNKVTEKGKYVELRCDPISGHTALYWYRQSLGQGPEFLIYFQGTGAADDSGLPNDRFFAVRPEGSVSTLKIQRTERGDSAVYLCASSLTASDPGELFFGEGSRLTVL.

This clone was detected a few times. The rearrangement uses TRBV6-6 and TRBJ2-5; D might be TRBD1 (6 bases). Per germline, CDR1 MNHNY and CDR2 SVGAGI (reference sequence). Trimming shortened V by 8 bases and J by 3 bases, and 13 bases separated the two germline ends. The CDR3 is 13 residues long. The CDR3 region has the DNA TGTGCCAGCTTTAACCAGGGGAAAGAGACCCAGTACTTC. Protein: CASFNQGKETQYF.

This clone was picked up one time. The CDR3 region has the DNA TGTGCCTGGAGTAGGGTTGCGGCCGCCGAGCAGTACTTC. Protein product: CAWSRVAAAEQYF. The V gene is TRBV30, the J gene TRBJ2-7; no clear D. Germline values: CDR1 GTSNPN, CDR2 SVGIG (reference sequence). The CDR3 runs to 13 residues. The germline V and J ends were trimmed by 2 bases and 6 bases, with 14 bases remaining between them.

The chain employs TRBV7-7 and TRBJ2-1, with 7 bases fitting TRBD1. J lost 5 bases, V lost 4 bases, and 2 bases had no gene match. Germline V lookup: CDR1 SSHAT, CDR2 FNYEAQ (reference sequence). CDR3 size: 13 residues. The CDR3 is CASSSGQHNEQFF. In DNA form, the CDR3 reads TGTGCCAGCAGCTCGGGACAGCACAATGAGCAGTTCTTC.

The chain has TRBV7-2 and TRBJ2-5; the D call may be TRBD1 or TRBD2 (5 bases each). Trimming left V 4 bases short and J 5 bases short, with 20 bases between. Germline CDR1 is SGHTA and CDR2 is FQGNSA. This CDR3 region has 16 residues. The CDR3 protein is CASSSTAGIRGETQYF. The CDR3 coding sequence is TGTGCCAGCAGCTCCACCGCAGGGATTCGAGGGGAGACCCAGTACTTC. Full variable domain (outside the CDR3, taken from reference TRBV7-2 and TRBJ2-5): GAGVSQSPSNKVTEKGKDVELRCDPISGHTALYWYRQSLGQGLEFLIYFQGNSAPDKSGLPSDRFSAERTGGSVSTLTIQRTQQEDSAVYLCASSSTAGIRGETQYFGPGTRLLVL.

V usage is TRBV6-7 and J usage is TRBJ1-2; D gene unclear. TRBV6-7 is an open reading frame whose function is uncertain. This CDR3 spans 16 amino acids. With 6 bases removed from V and 4 bases from J, the gap between germline ends came to 21 bases. In DNA form, the CDR3 reads TGTGCCAGCAGACTCAATGCCGCGACGTTGGGCTATGGCTACACCTTC. It encodes CASRLNAATLGYGYTF.

In DNA, the CDR3 is TGTGCCTGGAGCGCATACCACCGTCGGGCCAACACCGGGGAGCTGTTTTTT. Its translation is CAWSAYHRRANTGELFF. The chain employs TRBV30 and TRBJ2-2; D gene uncertain. Germline values: CDR1 GTSNPN, CDR2 SVGIG (reference sequence). Deletions cut 3 bases from V and 2 bases from J, with 19 bases between. The CDR3 runs 17 residues.

This sequence joins TRBV29-1 and TRBJ2-5, with a weak D call TRBD1 (6 bases). The tail of the sequence fits TRBJ2-7 better, so the J call may be wrong. The CDR3 runs to 12 residues. Germline V lookup: CDR1 SQVTM, CDR2 ANQGSEA. The CDR3 DNA follows: TGCAGCGTTGAAGGGCAGGGGTTCGAGCAGTACTTC. Translated: CSVEGQGFEQYF.

The chain couples TRBV11-2 to TRBJ2-7; D remains unclear. V lost 5 bases to trimming and J lost 2 bases, with 7 bases between them. This CDR3 comprises 12 residues. The germline V gene encodes CDR1 SGHAT and CDR2 FQNNGV. CDR3 loop: CASSSRPYEQYF. In DNA, the CDR3 is TGTGCCAGCAGCAGTCGTCCCTACGAGCAGTACTTC. The full variable domain, in which reference TRBV11-2 and TRBJ2-7 provide the parts outside the CDR3, is EAGVAQSPRYKIIEKRQSVAFWCNPISGHATLYWYQQILGQGPKLLIQFQNNGVVDDSQLPKDRFSAERLKGVDSTLKIQPAKLEDSAVYLCASSSRPYEQYFGPGTRLTVT.

The chain joins TRBV7-2 to TRBJ2-7, with 12 nucleotides matching TRBD2. This CDR3 region has 17 residues. V was pared by 1 base and J by 2 bases, with 6 bases of the junction left unmatched. Per germline, CDR1 SGHTA and CDR2 FQGNSA. CDR3: CASSLVGLAGTAYEQYF. The CDR3 DNA is TGTGCCAGCAGCTTAGTTGGACTAGCGGGGACAGCCTACGAGCAGTACTTC.

This clone was counted a few times. The chain carries TRBV6-6 and TRBJ2-7, with a weak D call TRBD2 (6 bases). V was cut by 2 bases and J by 3 bases, with 14 bases left in between. Germline CDR1 reads MNHNY; CDR2 reads SVGAGI (reference sequence). The CDR3 consists of 15 residues. CDR3 in amino acids: CASSYDTSRGYEQYF. CDR3 nucleotide sequence: TGTGCCAGCAGTTACGATACTAGCCGGGGCTACGAGCAGTACTTC.

The chain joins TRBV29-1 to TRBJ1-4, with D hard to call. Trimming removed 0 bases at V and 6 bases at J, with 17 bases between. CDR3 size: 16 residues. The germline V gene has CDR1 SQVTM and CDR2 ANQGSEA. The CDR3 bases are TGCAGCGTTGAAGATACGGAGGCTCGGTGGGATGAAAAACTGTTTTTT. Translated: CSVEDTEARWDEKLFF. Drawing the rest from reference TRBV29-1 and TRBJ1-4, the complete variable domain is SAVISQKPSRDICQRGTSLTIQCQVDSQVTMMFWYRQQPGQSLTLIATANQGSEATYESGFVIDKFPISRPNLTFSTLTVSNMSPEDSSIYLCSVEDTEARWDEKLFFGSGTQLSVL.